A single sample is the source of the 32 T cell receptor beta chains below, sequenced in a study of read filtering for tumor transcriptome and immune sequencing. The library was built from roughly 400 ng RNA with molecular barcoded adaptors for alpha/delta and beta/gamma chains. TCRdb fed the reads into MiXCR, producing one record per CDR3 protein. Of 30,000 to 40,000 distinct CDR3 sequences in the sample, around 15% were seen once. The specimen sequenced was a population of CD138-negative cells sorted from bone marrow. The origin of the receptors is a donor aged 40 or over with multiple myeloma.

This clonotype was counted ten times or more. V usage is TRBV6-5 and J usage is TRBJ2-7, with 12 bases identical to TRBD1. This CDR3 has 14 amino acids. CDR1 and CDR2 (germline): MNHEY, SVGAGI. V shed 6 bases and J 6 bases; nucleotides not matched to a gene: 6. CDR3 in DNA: TGTGCCAGCAGCCCGGGACAGGGGGCGTTCGAGCAGTACTTC. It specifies CASSPGQGAFEQYF.

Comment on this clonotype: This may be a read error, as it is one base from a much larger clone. The CDR3 loop reads CASSPTVVETAEETQYF. CDR3 DNA sequence: TGTGCCAGCAGCCCCACGGTTGTTGAGACAGCAGAAGAGACCCAGTACTTC. The chain couples TRBV7-3 to TRBJ2-5; maybe TRBD1 (5 bases). There are 17 residues in the CDR3. Per the germline V gene, CDR1 is SGHTA and CDR2 is FQGTGA. V lost 5 bases and J lost 3, with 22 bases in between.

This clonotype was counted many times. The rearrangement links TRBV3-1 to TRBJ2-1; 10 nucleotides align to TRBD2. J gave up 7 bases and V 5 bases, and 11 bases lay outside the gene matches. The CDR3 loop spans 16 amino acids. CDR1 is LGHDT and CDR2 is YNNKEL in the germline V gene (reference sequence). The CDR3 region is CASSGTASGGRNEQFF. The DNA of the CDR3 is TGTGCCAGCAGCGGCACGGCTAGCGGGGGCCGGAATGAGCAGTTCTTC.

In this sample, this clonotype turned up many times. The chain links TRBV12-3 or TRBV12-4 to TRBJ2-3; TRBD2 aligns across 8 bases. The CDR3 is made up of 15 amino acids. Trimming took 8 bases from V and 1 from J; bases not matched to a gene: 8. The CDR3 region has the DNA TGTGCCAGCGGCTCGGGGGGGCGGGGCACAGATACGCAGTATTTT. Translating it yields CASGSGGRGTDTQYF.

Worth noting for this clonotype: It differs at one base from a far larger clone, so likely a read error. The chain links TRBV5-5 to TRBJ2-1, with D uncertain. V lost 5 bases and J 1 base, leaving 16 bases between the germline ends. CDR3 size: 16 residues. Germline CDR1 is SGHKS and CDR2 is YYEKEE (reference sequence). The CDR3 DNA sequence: TGTGCCAGCAGACTAATGGTGTCAGGATCCTACAATGAGCAGTTCTTC. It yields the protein CASRLMVSGSYNEQFF.

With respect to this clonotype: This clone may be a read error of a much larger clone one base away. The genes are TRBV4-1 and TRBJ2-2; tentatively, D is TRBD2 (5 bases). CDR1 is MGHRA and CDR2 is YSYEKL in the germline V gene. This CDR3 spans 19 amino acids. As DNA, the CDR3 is TGCGCCAGCAGCCAATGGTTTCCCAGGCCTAAAACGAACACCGGGGAGCTGCTTTTT. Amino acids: CASSQWFPRPKTNTGELLF.

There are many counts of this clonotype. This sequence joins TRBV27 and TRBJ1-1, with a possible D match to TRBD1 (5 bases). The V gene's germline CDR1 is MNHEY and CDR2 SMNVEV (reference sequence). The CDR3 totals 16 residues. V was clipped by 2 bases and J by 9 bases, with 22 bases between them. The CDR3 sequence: CASSLGTAPDTRKAFF. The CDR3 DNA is TGTGCCAGCAGTTTAGGGACCGCACCAGATACACGGAAAGCTTTCTTT.

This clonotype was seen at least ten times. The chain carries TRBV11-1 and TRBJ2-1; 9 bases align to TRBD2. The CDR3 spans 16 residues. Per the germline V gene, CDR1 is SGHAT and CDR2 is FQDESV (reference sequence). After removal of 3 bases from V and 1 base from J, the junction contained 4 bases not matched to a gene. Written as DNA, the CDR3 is TGTGCCAGCAGCTTCCAAACTAGCGGGTCCTACAATGAGCAGTTCTTC. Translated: CASSFQTSGSYNEQFF.

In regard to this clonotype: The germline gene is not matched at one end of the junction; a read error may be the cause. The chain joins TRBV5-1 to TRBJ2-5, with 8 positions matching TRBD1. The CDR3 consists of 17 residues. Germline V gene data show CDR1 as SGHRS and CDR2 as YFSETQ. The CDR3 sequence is CASSASIRGREQETQYF. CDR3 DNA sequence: TGCGCCAGCAGCGCATCTATCAGGGGGCGTGAACAAGAGACTCAGTACTTC.

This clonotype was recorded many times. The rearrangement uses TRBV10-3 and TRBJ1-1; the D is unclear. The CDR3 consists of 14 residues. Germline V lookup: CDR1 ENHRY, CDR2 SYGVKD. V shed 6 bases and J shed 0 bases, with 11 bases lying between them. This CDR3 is CAISGDGLNTEAFF. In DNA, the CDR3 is TGTGCCATCAGCGGCGACGGACTGAACACTGAAGCTTTCTTT.

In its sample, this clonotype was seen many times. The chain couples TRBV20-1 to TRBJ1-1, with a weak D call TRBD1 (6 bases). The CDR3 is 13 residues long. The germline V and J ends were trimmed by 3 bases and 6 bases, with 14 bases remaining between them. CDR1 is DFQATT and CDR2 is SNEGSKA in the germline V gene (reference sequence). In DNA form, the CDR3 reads TGCAGTGCTAGTGGGACACGCATCGCTGAAGCTTTCTTT. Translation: CSASGTRIAEAFF.

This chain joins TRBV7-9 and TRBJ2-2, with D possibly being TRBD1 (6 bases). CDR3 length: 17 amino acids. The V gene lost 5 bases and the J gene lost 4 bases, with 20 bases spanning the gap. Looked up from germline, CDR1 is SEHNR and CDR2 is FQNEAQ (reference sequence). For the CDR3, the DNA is TGTGCCAGCAGCCGGAAAGCGGACAGTGCCGGCACCGGGGAGCTGTTTTTT. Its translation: CASSRKADSAGTGELFF.

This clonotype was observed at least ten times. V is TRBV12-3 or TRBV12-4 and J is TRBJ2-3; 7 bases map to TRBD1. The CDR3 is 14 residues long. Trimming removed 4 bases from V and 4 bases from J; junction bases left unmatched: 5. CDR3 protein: CASSSGTVADTQYF. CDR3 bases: TGTGCCAGCAGTTCGGGGACAGTTGCAGATACGCAGTATTTT.

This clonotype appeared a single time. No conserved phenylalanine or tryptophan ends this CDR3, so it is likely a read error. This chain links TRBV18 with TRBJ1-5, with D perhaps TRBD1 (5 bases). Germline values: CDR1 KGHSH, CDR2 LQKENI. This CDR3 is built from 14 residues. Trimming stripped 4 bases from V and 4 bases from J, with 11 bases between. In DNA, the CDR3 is TGTGCCAGCTCACGGGGCAGGGAGAATCAGCCCCAGCATCTT. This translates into CASSRGRENQPQHL.

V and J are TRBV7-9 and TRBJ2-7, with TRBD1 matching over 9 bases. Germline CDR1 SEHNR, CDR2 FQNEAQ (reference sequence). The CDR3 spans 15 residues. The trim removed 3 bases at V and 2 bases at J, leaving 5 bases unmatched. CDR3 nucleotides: TGTGCCAGCAGCTTCCCGGGACAGGGAGCCTACGAGCAGTACTTC. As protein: CASSFPGQGAYEQYF.

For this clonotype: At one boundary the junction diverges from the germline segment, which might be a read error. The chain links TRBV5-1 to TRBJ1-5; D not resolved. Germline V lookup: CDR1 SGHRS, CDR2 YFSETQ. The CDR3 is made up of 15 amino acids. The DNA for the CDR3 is TGTGCCGGCAGCTTGTGGGGAGAGGGCAATCAGCCCCAGCATTTT. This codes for CAGSLWGEGNQPQHF. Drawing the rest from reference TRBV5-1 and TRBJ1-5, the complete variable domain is KAGVTQTPRYLIKTRGQQVTLSCSPISGHRSVSWYQQTPGQGLQFLFEYFSETQRNKGNFPGRFSGRQFSNSRSEMNVSTLELGDSALYLCAGSLWGEGNQPQHFGDGTRLSIL.

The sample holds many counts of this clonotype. CDR3 protein: CSARDLRTGEYTEAFF. CDR3 nucleotide sequence: TGCAGTGCTAGAGATCTCAGGACGGGGGAGTACACTGAAGCTTTCTTT. V usage is TRBV20-1 and J usage is TRBJ1-1, with a tentative D call TRBD1 (5 bases). The germline V and J ends were trimmed by 0 bases and 3 bases, with 17 bases remaining between them. The CDR3 contains 16 residues. Germline V gene data show CDR1 as DFQATT and CDR2 as SNEGSKA (reference sequence).

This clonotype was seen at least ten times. For the CDR3, the DNA is TGTGCCAGCAGCTCACGGGGATTCGGGAACACTGAAGCTTTCTTT. Translating gives CASSSRGFGNTEAFF. The chain carries TRBV7-2 and TRBJ1-1; the D is unclear. The CDR3 runs 15 residues. Germline V gene lookup returns CDR1 SGHTA and CDR2 FQGNSA. The V gene lost 4 bases and the J gene lost 1 base, with 13 bases spanning the gap.

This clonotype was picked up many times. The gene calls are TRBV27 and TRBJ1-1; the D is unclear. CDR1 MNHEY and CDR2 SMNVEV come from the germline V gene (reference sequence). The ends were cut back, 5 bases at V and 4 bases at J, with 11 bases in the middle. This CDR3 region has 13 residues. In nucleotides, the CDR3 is TGTGCCAGCAGTGCCCACAAGGCCACTGAAGCTTTCTTT. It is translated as CASSAHKATEAFF.

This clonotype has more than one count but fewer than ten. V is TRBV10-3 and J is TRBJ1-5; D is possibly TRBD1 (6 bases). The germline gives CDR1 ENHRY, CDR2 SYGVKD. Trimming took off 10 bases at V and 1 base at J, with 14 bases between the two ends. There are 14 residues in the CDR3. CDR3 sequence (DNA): TGTGCCAGCACCGGGACACGGAGCAATCAGCCCCAGCATTTT. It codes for CASTGTRSNQPQHF.

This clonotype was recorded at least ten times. The CDR3 nucleotides are TGTGCCAGCGCGGGGGGGGCGGGAACTAATGAGCAGTTCTTC. Its protein product is CASAGGAGTNEQFF. The chain uses TRBV28 and TRBJ2-1, with 9 positions matching TRBD2. V was pared by 8 bases and J by 7 bases, with 9 bases of the junction left unmatched. The CDR3 is 14 residues long. The germline gives CDR1 MDHEN, CDR2 SYDVKM.

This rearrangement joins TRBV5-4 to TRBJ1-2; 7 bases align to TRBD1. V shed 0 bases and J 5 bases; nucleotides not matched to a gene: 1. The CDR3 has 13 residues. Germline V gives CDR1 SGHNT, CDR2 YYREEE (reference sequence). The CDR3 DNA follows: TGTGCCAGCAGCTTGGACAGGGGATATGGCTACACCTTC. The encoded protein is CASSLDRGYGYTF. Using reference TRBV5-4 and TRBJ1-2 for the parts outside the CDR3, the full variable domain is ETGVTQSPTHLIKTRGQQVTLRCSSQSGHNTVSWYQQALGQGPQFIFQYYREEENGRGNFPPRFSGLQFPNYSSELNVNALELDDSALYLCASSLDRGYGYTFGSGTRLTVV.

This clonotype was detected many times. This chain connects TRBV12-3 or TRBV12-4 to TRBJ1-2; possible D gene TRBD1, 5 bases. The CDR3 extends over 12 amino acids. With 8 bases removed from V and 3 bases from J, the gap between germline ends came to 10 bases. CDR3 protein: CASSGTDYGYTF. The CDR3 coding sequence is TGTGCCAGCTCCGGGACGGACTATGGCTACACCTTC.

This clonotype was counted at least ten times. The DNA of the CDR3 is TGTGCCAGCAGTTTAATCCAAGAGACCCAGTACTTC. This encodes CASSLIQETQYF. The chain uses TRBV28 and TRBJ2-5; D remains unclear. The germline CDR1 and CDR2 sequences are MDHEN and SYDVKM. V lost 2 bases and J lost 1, with 2 bases in between. This CDR3 spans 12 amino acids. Supplemented by reference TRBV28 and TRBJ2-5, the full variable domain reads DVKVTQSSRYLVKRTGEKVFLECVQDMDHENMFWYRQDPGLGLRLIYFSYDVKMKEKGDIPEGYSVSREKKERFSLILESASTNQTSMYLCASSLIQETQYFGPGTRLLVL.

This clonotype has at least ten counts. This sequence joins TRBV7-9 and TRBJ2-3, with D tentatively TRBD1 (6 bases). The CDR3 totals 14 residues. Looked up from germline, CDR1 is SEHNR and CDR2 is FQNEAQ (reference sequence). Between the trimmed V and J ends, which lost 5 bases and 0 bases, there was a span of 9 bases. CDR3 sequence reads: CASSPDSSTDTQYF. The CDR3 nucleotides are TGTGCCAGCAGCCCGGACAGTAGCACAGATACGCAGTATTTT. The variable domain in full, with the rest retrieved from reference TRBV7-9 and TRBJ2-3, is DTGVSQNPRHKITKRGQNVTFRCDPISEHNRLYWYRQTLGQGPEFLTYFQNEAQLEKSRLLSDRFSAERPKGSFSTLEIQRTEQGDSAMYLCASSPDSSTDTQYFGPGTRLTVL.

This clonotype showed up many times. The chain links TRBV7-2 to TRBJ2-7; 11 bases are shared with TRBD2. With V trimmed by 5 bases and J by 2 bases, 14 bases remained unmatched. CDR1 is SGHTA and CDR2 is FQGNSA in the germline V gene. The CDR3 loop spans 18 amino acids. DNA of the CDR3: TGTGCCAGCAGCGCACCATCCCTAGCGGGGGGATCCCCCTACGAGCAGTACTTC. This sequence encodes CASSAPSLAGGSPYEQYF.

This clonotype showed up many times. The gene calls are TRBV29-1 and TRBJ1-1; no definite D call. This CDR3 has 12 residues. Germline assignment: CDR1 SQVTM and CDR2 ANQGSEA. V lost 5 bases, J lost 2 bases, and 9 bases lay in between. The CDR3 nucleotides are TGCAGCGTTTTAGGGCATAACACTGAAGCTTTCTTT. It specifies CSVLGHNTEAFF.

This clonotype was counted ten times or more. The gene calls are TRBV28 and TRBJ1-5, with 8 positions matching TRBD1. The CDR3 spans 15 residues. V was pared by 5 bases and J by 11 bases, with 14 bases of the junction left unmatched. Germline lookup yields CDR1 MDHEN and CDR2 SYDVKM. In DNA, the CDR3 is TGTGCCAGCAGTACCTACCGACAGGGGATTATAGCCCAGCATTTT. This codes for CASSTYRQGIIAQHF.

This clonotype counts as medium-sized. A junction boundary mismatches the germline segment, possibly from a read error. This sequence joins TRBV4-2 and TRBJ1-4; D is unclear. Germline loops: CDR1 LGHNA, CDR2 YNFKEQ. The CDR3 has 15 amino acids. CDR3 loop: CASSQDRGYDEKLFF. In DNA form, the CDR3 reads TGCGCCAGCAGCCAAGATAGAGGGTACGATGAAAAACTGTTTTTT.

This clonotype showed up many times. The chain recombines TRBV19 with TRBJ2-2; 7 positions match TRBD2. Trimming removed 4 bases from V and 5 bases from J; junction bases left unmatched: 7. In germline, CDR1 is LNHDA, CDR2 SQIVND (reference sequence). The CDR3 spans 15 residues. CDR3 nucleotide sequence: TGTGCCAGTAGTAATCTTGGAGCGGGGACCGGGGAGCTGTTTTTT. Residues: CASSNLGAGTGELFF. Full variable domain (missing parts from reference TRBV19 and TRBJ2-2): DGGITQSPKYLFRKEGQNVTLSCEQNLNHDAMYWYRQDPGQGLRLIYYSQIVNDFQKGDIAEGYSVSREKKESFPLTVTSAQKNPTAFYLCASSNLGAGTGELFFGEGSRLTVL.

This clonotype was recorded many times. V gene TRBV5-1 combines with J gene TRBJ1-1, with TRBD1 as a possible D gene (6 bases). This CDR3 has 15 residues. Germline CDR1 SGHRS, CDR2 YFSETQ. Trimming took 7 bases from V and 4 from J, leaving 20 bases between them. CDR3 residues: CASSENPGAPTEAFF. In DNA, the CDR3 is TGCGCCAGCTCCGAAAACCCAGGGGCTCCCACTGAAGCTTTCTTT. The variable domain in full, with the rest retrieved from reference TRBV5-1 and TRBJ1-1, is KAGVTQTPRYLIKTRGQQVTLSCSPISGHRSVSWYQQTPGQGLQFLFEYFSETQRNKGNFPGRFSGRQFSNSRSEMNVSTLELGDSALYLCASSENPGAPTEAFFGQGTRLTVV.

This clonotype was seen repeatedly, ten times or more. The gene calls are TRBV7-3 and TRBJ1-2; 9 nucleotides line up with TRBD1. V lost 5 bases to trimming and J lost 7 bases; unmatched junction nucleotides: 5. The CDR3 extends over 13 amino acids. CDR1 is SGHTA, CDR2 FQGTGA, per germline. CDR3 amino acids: CASSPGQGSGYTF. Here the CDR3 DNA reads TGTGCCAGCAGCCCCGGACAGGGGAGTGGCTACACCTTC.